This T cell receptor beta chain was documented in a study of regulatory T cells in long-lasting Graves disease. This clonotype was counted ten times or more. The antigen is not known. Stated time point: newly diagnosed GD, antithyroid drugs for less than 3 months. PBMC RNA served as the TCR library source. EDTA tubes held 9 to 10 milliliters of peripheral blood from each patient. Broader study findings: TRBV28 was favored in persistent disease, as were TRBJ1-2 and TRBJ2-5.

TCR beta libraries were built with iRepertoire HTBI primers and Arm-PCR of CDR3 regions. MiXCR was run by TCRdb on the multiplex PCR reads, yielding one entry per CDR3 protein. In the table there are around 320,000 distinct CDR3 sequences, about a sixth of which are singletons. After removal of 10 bases from V and 16 bases from J, the junction contained 19 bases not matched to a gene. Looked up from germline, CDR1 is MNHNS and CDR2 is SASEGT. This CDR3 has 13 amino acids. The same specimen was also included in a second study, on T cells in Graves' hyperthyroidism and ophthalmopathy. That paper notes: Orbital computed tomography, thyroid ultrasound, serum thyroxine and TRAb, and clinical symptoms together informed the diagnoses. First-round RT-PCR of the TCR CDR3 relied on the HTBI primer set.

This chain connects TRBV6-1 to TRBJ2-4, with 7 bases lining up with TRBD2. This specimen was peripheral blood mononuclear cells (PBMCs), taken at new diagnosis, from a patient treated with antithyroid drugs. This TCR derives from a man aged 40-50 years with Graves disease. Here the CDR3 DNA reads TGTGCCACGAAGTCTACTGGGGGAGGGTCCTCCTACTTC. It yields the protein CATKSTGGGSSYF.